Listed below are T cell receptor beta chains from one sample, sequenced in a study of shared clonotypes between healthy human individuals. Produced via immunoSEQ multiplex PCR; TCRdb's table is partial and in-frame only. The sample lists roughly 1,600,000 clones, less than 99% seen once, with 0.36% in the top ten. Sample: naive CD4+ T cells sorted from blood. The source of these receptors is a man aged 25 to 40 in good health. CDR3s include the opening cysteine and the closing phenylalanine or tryptophan. A D gene is named only where the DNA matches it firmly. For some rows the clone size is stated as once, few or many, or as a class when expanded; others skip it.

abundance | j_gene | d_gene | len | v_gene | CDR3nt | CDR3aa
NA | TRBJ2-7 | NA | 11 | TRBV6-5 | TGTGCCAGCTCTCAGACCGGGGAGCAGTACTTC | CASSQTGEQYF
NA | TRBJ2-3 | NA | 18 | TRBV29-1 | TGCAGCGTTTGGGTTTTAAGTCGGGACGGGACACTCACAGATACGCAGTATTTT | CSVWVLSRDGTLTDTQYF
NA | TRBJ2-1 | NA | 15 | TRBV6-5 | TGTGCCAGCAGCCCCGACAGGTTCCCCTACAATGAGCAGTTCTTC | CASSPDRFPYNEQFF
NA | TRBJ2-7 | TRBD1 | 15 | TRBV9 | TGTGCCAGCAGCGTGACAGGGGGAGGGACGGCCGAGCAGTACTTC | CASSVTGGGTAEQYF
NA | TRBJ2-2 | NA | 11 | TRBV27 | TGTGCCAGCAGTCTCCTCGGGGAGCTGTTTTTT | CASSLLGELFF
NA | TRBJ1-1 | TRBD1 | 21 | TRBV23-1 | TGCGCCAGCAGTCATCCCGACAGGGGCGACCACCTAAGAGGTAGTGACACTGAAGCTTTCTTT | CASSHPDRGDHLRGSDTEAFF
NA | TRBJ1-5 | TRBD1 | 15 | TRBV5-1 | TGCGCCAGCAGCCCAGGTGACAGGGTCAATCAGCCCCAGCATTTT | CASSPGDRVNQPQHF
NA | TRBJ2-3 | NA | 13 | TRBV11-3 | TGTGCCAGCAGCTTCCCAGGGTCAGATACGCAGTATTTT | CASSFPGSDTQYF
NA | TRBJ2-7 | NA | 13 | TRBV30 | TGTGCCTGGATGGCAGGGAGCTCCTACGAGCAGTACTTC | CAWMAGSSYEQYF
NA | TRBJ2-7 | NA | 14 | TRBV6-5 | TGTGCCACCAGGTTAGCTCTTTCGGGCTACGAGCAGTACTTC | CATRLALSGYEQYF
NA | TRBJ2-1 | NA | 15 | TRBV7-2 | TGTGCCAGCAGCTTGTCTGGACTAGGGGGCTATGAGCAGTTCTTC | CASSLSGLGGYEQFF
once | TRBJ1-1 | TRBD1 | 17 | TRBV14 | TGTGCCAGCAGCCAGCTTCGGACAGGGAACCTTAACACTGAAGCTTTCTTT | CASSQLRTGNLNTEAFF
NA | TRBJ2-1 | TRBD2 | 15 | TRBV6-1 | TGTGCCAGCAGTGTAGGGGGACTAGCTTACAATGAGCAGTTCTTC | CASSVGGLAYNEQFF
NA | TRBJ1-1 | NA | 17 | TRBV19 | TGTGCCAGTAGTATCCCCGCAGGGATAGGGGGAGGGACTGAAGCTTTCTTT | CASSIPAGIGGGTEAFF
NA | TRBJ2-2 | NA | 15 | TRBV28 | TGTGCCAGCACCCGGACAAGTGGCGAAACCGGGGAGCTGTTTTTT | CASTRTSGETGELFF
NA | TRBJ2-1 | NA | 15 | TRBV5-1 | TGCGCCAGCACCTCGTTATCGGACAGTTACAATGAGCAGTTCTTC | CASTSLSDSYNEQFF
NA | TRBJ2-7 | TRBD2 | 15 | TRBV7-6 | TGTGCCAGCAGTTCACTAGCGGGAGGTTCCTACGAGCAGTACTTC | CASSSLAGGSYEQYF
NA | TRBJ2-3 | NA | 11 | TRBV20-1 | TGCAGTGCTAGAGTGAGTGGGACGCAGTATTTT | CSARVSGTQYF
NA | TRBJ1-2 | NA | 16 | TRBV28 | TGTGCCAGCAGTGCCCCCGGGGGGATCGGATCTTATGGCTACACCTTC | CASSAPGGIGSYGYTF
once | TRBJ2-7 | TRBD1 | 19 | TRBV7-9 | TGTGCCAGCAGCTTAGGCCTAGGGACAGGGATTCTTGCCTGGAACGAGCAGTACTTC | CASSLGLGTGILAWNEQYF
NA | TRBJ1-5 | NA | 15 | TRBV9 | TGTGCCAGCACACGGGGTCCGGGAGGGAGTCAGCCCCAGCATTTT | CASTRGPGGSQPQHF
NA | TRBJ2-1 | TRBD2 | 19 | TRBV18 | TGTGCCAGCTCACCCCCGCCTAGCGGGAGGGACTTTGTGAACAATGAGCAGTTCTTC | CASSPPPSGRDFVNNEQFF
NA | TRBJ2-2 | TRBD1 | 17 | TRBV18 | TGTGCCAGCTCACGGACACAGGGGGCAAGTCGAACCGGGGAGCTGTTTTTT | CASSRTQGASRTGELFF
NA | TRBJ2-1 | NA | 14 | TRBV9 | TGTGCCAGCAGCGTTACAGGCTCAGGGTCTTCGCAGTTCTTC | CASSVTGSGSSQFF
NA | TRBJ1-5 | NA | 13 | TRBV28 | TGTGCCAGCAGTTTATCGCGGGGGCAGCCCCAGCATTTT | CASSLSRGQPQHF
NA | TRBJ2-7 | NA | 13 | TRBV6-4 | TGTGCCAGCGCTATGGAAGAGTCCTACGAGCAGTACTTC | CASAMEESYEQYF
NA | TRBJ1-2 | TRBD1 | 16 | TRBV19 | TGTGCCAGTACCCTCCTTTGGACAGGGAAAAACTATGGCTACACCTTC | CASTLLWTGKNYGYTF
NA | TRBJ2-3 | TRBD2 | 17 | TRBV11-3 | TGTGCCAGCAGCGCGGGACTAGCGGGAGTAAGCACAGATACGCAGTATTTT | CASSAGLAGVSTDTQYF
NA | TRBJ2-1 | NA | 12 | TRBV6-5 | TGTGCCAGCAGTCAACGGGGGAATGAGCAGTTCTTC | CASSQRGNEQFF
NA | TRBJ2-7 | TRBD1 | 14 | TRBV29-1 | TGCAGCGCCGGCGGGACAGGGGGCTCCTACGAGCAGTACTTC | CSAGGTGGSYEQYF
NA | TRBJ2-7 | NA | 16 | TRBV27 | TGTGCCAGCAGCCACTTGCGCGGTGACGGGAGCGACGAGCAGTACTTC | CASSHLRGDGSDEQYF
NA | TRBJ2-7 | NA | 15 | TRBV5-1 | TGCGCCAGCAGCTTGGCCTCGAACAGGTTCCACGAGCAGTACTTC | CASSLASNRFHEQYF
once | TRBJ1-1 | NA | 15 | TRBV18 | TGTGCCAGCTCCCAACAAACAGGGAGCGACACTGAAGCTTTCTTT | CASSQQTGSDTEAFF
NA | TRBJ2-2 | TRBD2 | 15 | TRBV4-3 | TGCGCCAGCAGCCAAGAGGCTCGGGGGGCCGGGGAGCTGTTTTTT | CASSQEARGAGELFF
NA | TRBJ1-1 | NA | 12 | TRBV7-9 | TGTGCCAGCAGCCAAAGAGGCACTGAAGCTTTCTTT | CASSQRGTEAFF
NA | TRBJ2-7 | NA | 12 | TRBV2 | TGTGCCAGCAGTGACCGGGTGTACGAGCAGTACTTC | CASSDRVYEQYF